This entry features one TCR beta chain sequence. One junction end does not reproduce the germline sequence, and a read error may be involved. The sample originates from a study of blood T cell repertoires in COVID-19. Study-level information: The United States, Italy and Spain provided the acute and convalescent COVID-19 samples. PBMCs, B-cell-depleted T cells, or T cells were the source of the cDNA or gDNA that made up the material.

One Seattle source followed patients from active infection through their disease course. Sequencing was performed with immunoSEQ multiplex PCR; in TCRdb, only in-frame clones are kept and a portion is missing. The data show 120,000 to 150,000 clones, 84% seen once. The sequenced sample was peripheral blood. This TCR was sampled from a man younger than 40 with COVID-19, enrolled during active disease.

The chain's CDR3 is CASSPGTGESGELFF. The CDR3 DNA sequence: TGTGCTAGCAGCCCCGGGACAGGGGAATCCGGGGAGCTGTTTTTT. The chain recombines TRBV7-7 with TRBJ2-2, with 10 bases identical to TRBD1. Germline CDR1 SSHAT, CDR2 FNYEAQ (reference sequence). This CDR3 spans 15 amino acids.